This T cell receptor beta chain derives from a study of cytomegalovirus exposure and HLA in healthy donors. This CDR3 comprises 14 residues. CDR1 SGHTA and CDR2 FQGNSA come from the germline V gene. Trimming took off 2 bases at V and 4 bases at J, with 11 bases between the two ends. Amplification used 60 Vbeta primers and 13 Jbeta primers. The table came from immunoSEQ multiplex PCR; TCRdb's copy has only in-frame clones and leaves some out. Of tens of thousands of clones detected, roughly 80% appear once; the ten largest clones hold roughly 4.5%. The sequence was collected from a woman aged 35 to 49 in good health and CMV-seropositive. This chain joins TRBV7-2 and TRBJ2-5; tentative D call: TRBD2 (6 bases). Sequences were obtained from PBMCs. CDR3 loop: CASSLKTRGETQYF. CDR3 bases: TGTGCCAGCAGCTTAAAGACTAGAGGAGAGACCCAGTACTTC.